This passage covers 7 T cell receptor beta chains from one sample sequenced in a study of T cell responses to AZD1222 COVID-19 vaccine. Generated by immunoSEQ multiplex PCR, the TCRdb table keeps only in-frame clones and is missing some. The sample has 150,000 or so clones; around 89% are singletons. The specimen was peripheral blood, collected on day 0 of AZD1222 vaccination. The receptor set was obtained from an adult in good health.

The chain carries TRBV3-1 (or the pseudogene TRBV3-2) and TRBJ1-6, with D possibly being TRBD1 (5 bases). This CDR3 comprises 14 residues. V lost 1 base and J 10 bases, leaving 11 bases between the germline ends. The germline V gene encodes CDR1 LGHDT and CDR2 YNNKEL (reference sequence). CDR3 bases: TGTGCCAGCAGCCAAGGCCAGGGAGGGTCACCCCTCCACTTT. Its protein product is CASSQGQGGSPLHF.

CDR3 nucleotide sequence: TGTGCCATCAGATCGGGACTAGCGGGGGGGCCTAGCACAGATACGCAGTATTTT. This gives the protein CAIRSGLAGGPSTDTQYF. The V and J genes are TRBV10-3 and TRBJ2-3; TRBD2 aligns across 16 bases. This CDR3 has 18 amino acids. Looked up from germline, CDR1 is ENHRY and CDR2 is SYGVKD. The trim removed 6 bases at V and 0 bases at J, leaving 6 bases unmatched.

The J gene is TRBJ1-6, the V gene TRBV9; a possible D gene is TRBD1 (6 bases). CDR3 length equals 16 residues. V lost 0 bases, J lost 9 bases, and 16 bases lay in between. Germline CDR1 SGDLS, CDR2 YYNGEE. The CDR3 coding sequence is TGTGCCAGCAGCGTAGAGGGCAGGGGATCGAGTTCACCCCTCCACTTT. Its translation is CASSVEGRGSSSPLHF.

This clone was detected only a few times. The rearrangement links TRBV5-6 to TRBJ1-5; D might be TRBD1 (5 bases). Per the germline V gene, CDR1 is SGHDT and CDR2 is YYEEEE. The ends were cut back, 1 base at V and 5 bases at J, with 19 bases in the middle. The CDR3 sequence is 17 residues long. The CDR3 loop is CASSLSGAGLAYQPQHF. In nucleotides, the CDR3 is TGTGCCAGCAGCTTGTCTGGGGCAGGCCTCGCTTATCAGCCCCAGCATTTT.

The CDR3 DNA reads as TGTGCCAGCAGCTTGGTAGGGCGGGGGGGCACAGATACGCAGTATTTT. Translating gives CASSLVGRGGTDTQYF. This chain connects TRBV5-5 to TRBJ2-3; 8 bases align to TRBD2. The CDR3 sequence is 16 residues long. Germline lookup yields CDR1 SGHKS and CDR2 YYEKEE (reference sequence). J was trimmed by 1 base and V by 0 bases; bases with no gene match: 4.

This chain connects TRBV11-1 to TRBJ2-5; the D is unclear. The CDR3 extends over 14 amino acids. Trimming removed 5 bases from V and 2 bases from J, with 12 bases in between. Germline V gene sequence: CDR1 SGHAT, CDR2 FQDESV (reference sequence). DNA of the CDR3: TGTGCCAGCAGCGAAGGTGGTATTCAAGAGACCCAGTACTTC. This translates into CASSEGGIQETQYF.

Here the CDR3 DNA reads TGTGCCAGTCGTCCCCTGGGGGAAAAACTGTTTTTT. As protein: CASRPLGEKLFF. The chain recombines TRBV12-3 or TRBV12-4 with TRBJ1-4; D call uncertain. The CDR3 has 12 amino acids. The V and J ends lost 9 bases and 8 bases respectively, with 13 bases between them.